These 19 T cell receptor beta chains came from one sample sequenced in a study of T cell responses to AZD1222 COVID-19 vaccine. Produced via immunoSEQ multiplex PCR; TCRdb's table is partial and in-frame only. The sample consists of approximately 80,000 clones, approximately 80% of them appearing once. The sample in question was peripheral blood, obtained on day 0 of AZD1222 vaccination. Every receptor here comes from an adult in good health.

The chain links TRBV5-1 to TRBJ1-2, with D perhaps TRBD1 (6 bases). The V gene lost 0 bases and the J gene lost 6 bases, with 9 bases spanning the gap. This CDR3 contains 13 residues. Per germline, CDR1 SGHRS and CDR2 YFSETQ. This CDR3 is CASSLGTVNGYTF. Here the CDR3 DNA reads TGCGCCAGCAGCTTGGGGACAGTCAATGGCTACACCTTC.

The V call is TRBV7-2, the J call TRBJ2-2; either TRBD1 or TRBD2 may supply D (7 bases each). This CDR3 is 15 amino acids long. V lost 5 bases, J lost 5 bases, and 15 bases lay in between. Germline values: CDR1 SGHTA, CDR2 FQGNSA. Written as DNA, the CDR3 is TGTGCCAGCAGCCCAAGACAGGGAGGGACCGGGGAGCTGTTTTTT. Protein sequence: CASSPRQGGTGELFF.

The chain recombines TRBV11-2 with TRBJ2-1; the match to TRBD2 covers 8 bases. Germline CDR1 reads SGHAT; CDR2 reads FQNNGV. The CDR3 has 15 residues. V trimming: 4 bases; J trimming: 1 base; junction bases outside the gene matches: 3. The CDR3 DNA follows: TGTGCCAGCAGCTACGGGACTAGATCCTACAATGAGCAGTTCTTC. Amino acids: CASSYGTRSYNEQFF.

The chain carries TRBV29-1 and TRBJ1-1; D gene uncertain. The ends were cut back, 4 bases at V and 4 bases at J, with 7 bases in the middle. In germline, CDR1 is SQVTM, CDR2 ANQGSEA. The CDR3 consists of 11 residues. The CDR3 DNA reads as TGCAGCGTTGGGGGAGGCACTGAAGCTTTCTTT. The encoded protein is CSVGGGTEAFF. Supplemented by reference TRBV29-1 and TRBJ1-1, the full variable domain reads SAVISQKPSRDICQRGTSLTIQCQVDSQVTMMFWYRQQPGQSLTLIATANQGSEATYESGFVIDKFPISRPNLTFSTLTVSNMSPEDSSIYLCSVGGGTEAFFGQGTRLTVV.

The V call is TRBV19, the J call TRBJ1-5, with D possibly matching TRBD1 (6 bases). This CDR3 spans 16 amino acids. Germline lookup yields CDR1 LNHDA and CDR2 SQIVND (reference sequence). Trimming took 4 bases from V and 0 from J, leaving 13 bases between them. CDR3 protein: CASSSVTGNSNQPQHF. The DNA of the CDR3 is TGTGCCAGTAGTAGCGTTACAGGGAATAGCAATCAGCCCCAGCATTTT.

Written as DNA, the CDR3 is TGTGCCGCTACACTAGCGGGGGTTGAAGAGACCCAGTACTTC. Amino acids: CAATLAGVEETQYF. The rearrangement uses TRBV12-1 and TRBJ2-5; the table assigns TRBD2, which was not confirmed against the DNA. TRBV12-1 is labeled a pseudogene. This CDR3 contains 14 residues.

V is TRBV3-1 (or the pseudogene TRBV3-2) and J is TRBJ2-7, with 7 bases matching TRBD1. This CDR3 has 15 residues. Germline trimming cut 5 bases from V and 7 bases from J; bases unmatched to any gene: 14. Germline values: CDR1 LGHDT, CDR2 YNNKEL (reference sequence). Here the CDR3 DNA reads TGTGCCAGCAGCGCCCGGGGAAGGGGGCTGTGGGAGCAGTACTTC. Its translation: CASSARGRGLWEQYF.

Within the sample, this clone is medium-sized (0.01 to 0.1%). The V call is TRBV2, the J call TRBJ1-2; D is perhaps TRBD1 (5 bases). Deletions cut 3 bases from V and 7 bases from J, with 18 bases between. Per the germline V gene, CDR1 is SNHLY and CDR2 is FYNNEI. This CDR3 region has 15 residues. The CDR3 DNA is TGTGCCAGCAGTGACAGACCCCCCGGGGCGAGTGGCTACACCTTC. Translating it yields CASSDRPPGASGYTF.

This clone was counted a few times. The genes are TRBV9 and TRBJ1-1; possible D gene TRBD1, 6 bases. There are 15 residues in the CDR3. Germline CDR1 reads SGDLS; CDR2 reads YYNGEE. The V gene lost 0 bases and the J gene lost 1 base, with 10 bases spanning the gap. The CDR3 DNA reads TGTGCCAGCAGCGTAGCCCCACAGGGGAACACTGAAGCTTTCTTT. This encodes CASSVAPQGNTEAFF.

The sample holds a few counts of this clone. J is TRBJ1-1 and V is TRBV4-1, with D unresolved. The CDR3 contains 15 residues. V lost 1 base and J lost 0, with 9 bases in between. Germline V lookup: CDR1 MGHRA, CDR2 YSYEKL. CDR3 protein: CASSQATSMNTEAFF. The CDR3 DNA is TGCGCCAGCAGCCAAGCGACCAGTATGAACACTGAAGCTTTCTTT.

This chain joins TRBV5-4 and TRBJ1-2, with D possibly being TRBD1 (6 bases). The CDR3 runs to 14 residues. The V gene's germline CDR1 is SGHNT and CDR2 YYREEE (reference sequence). Trimming stripped 7 bases from V and 0 bases from J, with 13 bases between. The CDR3 here is CASASGAANYGYTF. DNA of the CDR3: TGTGCCAGCGCCTCGGGGGCTGCTAACTATGGCTACACCTTC.

The V and J genes are TRBV5-6 and TRBJ1-2, with D uncertain. The CDR3 sequence is 11 residues long. V was clipped by 4 bases and J by 8 bases, with 9 bases between them. Germline values: CDR1 SGHDT, CDR2 YYEEEE. The CDR3 is CASSQHGGYTF. CDR3 DNA sequence: TGTGCCAGCAGCCAACACGGGGGCTACACCTTC.

The J gene is TRBJ1-3, the V gene TRBV3-1 (or the pseudogene TRBV3-2), with 7 bases aligning to TRBD1. V was pared by 4 bases and J by 0 bases, with 15 bases of the junction left unmatched. Germline V gene sequence: CDR1 LGHDT, CDR2 YNNKEL (reference sequence). The CDR3 runs to 19 residues. Written as DNA, the CDR3 is TGTGCCAGCAGCCCTCGACAGGGAAAGGGACCTAGCTCTGGAAACACCATATATTTT. Translating gives CASSPRQGKGPSSGNTIYF.

The chain employs TRBV5-4 and TRBJ1-1; possible D gene TRBD1, 6 bases. The CDR3 runs to 15 residues. Per germline, CDR1 SGHNT and CDR2 YYREEE (reference sequence). The ends were cut back, 4 bases at V and 2 bases at J, with 15 bases in the middle. The DNA of the CDR3 is TGTGCCAGCAGCCCCAAGGATGGGGGCAACACTGAAGCTTTCTTT. Amino acid sequence: CASSPKDGGNTEAFF.

The V and J genes are TRBV10-2 and TRBJ2-3, with 12 bases that match TRBD2. Germline trimming cut 4 bases from V and 5 bases from J; bases unmatched to any gene: 10. Germline-derived CDR1 and CDR2 are WSHSY and SAAADI. The CDR3 is 17 amino acids. CDR3 sequence reads: CASSGGELAGGGDTQYF. CDR3 nucleotide sequence: TGCGCCAGCAGTGGAGGGGAACTAGCGGGGGGAGGAGATACGCAGTATTTT.

This chain's CDR3 is CASSRAGRGTEAFF. CDR3 DNA sequence: TGTGCCAGCAGCCGCGCAGGTCGAGGAACTGAAGCTTTCTTT. The chain combines TRBV5-6 with TRBJ1-1; D gene unclear. The CDR3 spans 14 residues. Per germline, CDR1 SGHDT and CDR2 YYEEEE. V dropped 4 bases and J dropped 5 bases, with 15 bases sitting between them.

The rearrangement links TRBV7-9 to TRBJ2-7; TRBD1 agrees at 8 bases. The CDR3 extends over 13 amino acids. Germline V CDR1 and CDR2: SEHNR, FQNEAQ (reference sequence). V shed 1 base and J 7 bases; nucleotides not matched to a gene: 3. The CDR3 region is CASSLGGDREQYF. The DNA of the CDR3 is TGTGCCAGCAGCTTAGGGGGGGACAGGGAGCAGTACTTC.

The chain couples TRBV19 to TRBJ1-3; tentative D call: TRBD1 (5 bases). V was trimmed by 5 bases and J by 4 bases, leaving 12 bases between them. The V gene's germline CDR1 is LNHDA and CDR2 SQIVND (reference sequence). This CDR3 contains 14 residues. CDR3 region: CASSFPGVGNTIYF. The CDR3 DNA reads TGTGCCAGTAGTTTCCCGGGGGTCGGAAACACCATATATTTT.

The CDR3 is CAWAGTQYTEAFF. The DNA for the CDR3 is TGTGCCTGGGCGGGGACACAGTACACTGAAGCTTTCTTT. The rearrangement uses TRBV30 and TRBJ1-1, with D possibly matching TRBD1 (6 bases). V was trimmed by 5 bases and J by 3 bases, leaving 13 bases between them. Per the germline V gene, CDR1 is GTSNPN and CDR2 is SVGIG (reference sequence). This CDR3 contains 13 residues.